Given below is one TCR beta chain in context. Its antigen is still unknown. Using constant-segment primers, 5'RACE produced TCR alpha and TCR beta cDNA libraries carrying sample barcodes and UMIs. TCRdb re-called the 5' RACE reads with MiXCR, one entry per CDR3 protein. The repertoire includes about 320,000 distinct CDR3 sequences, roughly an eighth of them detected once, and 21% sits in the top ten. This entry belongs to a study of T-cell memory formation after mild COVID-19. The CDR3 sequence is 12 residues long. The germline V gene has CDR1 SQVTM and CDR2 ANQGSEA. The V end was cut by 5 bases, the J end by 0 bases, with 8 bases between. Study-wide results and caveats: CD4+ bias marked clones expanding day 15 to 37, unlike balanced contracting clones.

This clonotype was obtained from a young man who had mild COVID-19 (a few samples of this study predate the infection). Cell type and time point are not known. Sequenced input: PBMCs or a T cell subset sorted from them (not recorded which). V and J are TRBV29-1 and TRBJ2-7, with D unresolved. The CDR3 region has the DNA TGCAGCGTTCGAAGCAGCTCCTACGAGCAGTACTTC. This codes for CSVRSSSYEQYF.